This entry lists 8 T cell receptor beta chains sequenced from one sample in a study of shared clonotypes between healthy human individuals. Measured with immunoSEQ multiplex PCR; TCRdb has only the in-frame clones, and not every one. Of hundreds of thousands of clones listed, about 79% are singletons. The sequencing sample was made of PBMCs. These TCRs come from a woman between 35 and 50 years old in good health. Some clones in this sample may be carry-over from other donors' samples.

This clone was counted only a few times. J is TRBJ1-4 and V is TRBV5-1; 7 bases fit TRBD1. This CDR3 comprises 15 residues. J lost 7 bases, V lost 3 bases, and 9 bases had no gene match. The germline V gene encodes CDR1 SGHRS and CDR2 YFSETQ. The CDR3 sequence: CASSWAGTDGEKLFF. In DNA form, the CDR3 reads TGCGCCAGCAGCTGGGCCGGGACAGACGGTGAAAAACTGTTTTTT.

This clone was seen a few times. The chain has TRBV5-1 and TRBJ2-3; D tentatively fits TRBD1 or TRBD2 (5 bases each). V lost 7 bases to trimming and J lost 4 bases, with 19 bases between them. Per germline, CDR1 SGHRS and CDR2 YFSETQ. The CDR3 covers 15 residues. The CDR3 region is CASQLEGRQADTQYF. CDR3 in DNA: TGCGCCAGCCAGTTAGAGGGACGTCAAGCAGATACGCAGTATTTT.

The rearrangement uses TRBV5-1 and TRBJ2-5; TRBD2 matches 11 bases. Germline V gene lookup returns CDR1 SGHRS and CDR2 YFSETQ. The CDR3 covers 16 residues. The V and J ends lost 0 bases and 1 base, in that order; junction bases with no gene match: 2. CDR3 residues: CASSLASGRPQETQYF. The CDR3 DNA follows: TGCGCCAGCAGCTTGGCTAGCGGGAGGCCCCAAGAGACCCAGTACTTC.

The J gene is TRBJ2-7, the V gene TRBV15; tentatively, D is TRBD2 (6 bases). The germline CDR1 and CDR2 sequences are LNHNV and YYDKDF (reference sequence). The germline V and J ends were trimmed by 5 bases and 2 bases, with 10 bases remaining between them. This CDR3 has 13 amino acids. As DNA, the CDR3 is TGTGCCACCAGCCCGGGGGTTGCCTACGAGCAGTACTTC. Residues: CATSPGVAYEQYF.

This sequence joins TRBV7-2 and TRBJ2-5, with 8 bases lining up with TRBD2. The length of the CDR3 is 14 residues. The ends lost 6 bases at V and 2 bases at J; junction bases unmatched: 5. Looked up from germline, CDR1 is SGHTA and CDR2 is FQGNSA. CDR3 sequence: CASSLTSGQETQYF. In DNA form, the CDR3 reads TGTGCCAGCAGTCTTACTAGCGGACAAGAGACCCAGTACTTC. Drawing the rest from reference TRBV7-2 and TRBJ2-5, the complete variable domain is GAGVSQSPSNKVTEKGKDVELRCDPISGHTALYWYRQSLGQGLEFLIYFQGNSAPDKSGLPSDRFSAERTGGSVSTLTIQRTQQEDSAVYLCASSLTSGQETQYFGPGTRLLVL.

This chain links TRBV30 with TRBJ1-5, with 9 bases matching TRBD1. The junction had 4 bases not matched to a gene; V was cut back by 0 bases and J by 4 bases. CDR1 and CDR2 from the germline V gene are GTSNPN and SVGIG (reference sequence). This CDR3 is 15 amino acids long. CDR3 region: CAWSVLGQGNQPQHF. Here the CDR3 DNA reads TGTGCCTGGAGTGTACTAGGACAGGGGAATCAGCCCCAGCATTTT.

The genes are TRBV28 and TRBJ1-6, with no clear D. V dropped 3 bases and J dropped 8 bases, with 14 bases sitting between them. The CDR3 has 15 residues. The germline V gene encodes CDR1 MDHEN and CDR2 SYDVKM. The DNA for the CDR3 is TGTGCCAGCAGTTTTCGGGGAGAAGCGCATTCACCCCTCCACTTT. Its protein is CASSFRGEAHSPLHF.

The CDR3 DNA sequence: TGCGCCAGCAGCTCTTTCCGGGACCCGAGGGATGGCTACACCTTC. This translates into CASSSFRDPRDGYTF. The rearrangement uses TRBV5-1 and TRBJ1-2; D is possibly TRBD1 (5 bases). Germline V gene lookup returns CDR1 SGHRS and CDR2 YFSETQ. Trimming removed 3 bases from V and 6 bases from J, with 18 bases in between. There are 15 residues in the CDR3.